These T cell receptor beta chains were read from a single sample in a study of T cell responses to AZD1222 COVID-19 vaccine. Sequencing used immunoSEQ multiplex PCR; TCRdb keeps in-frame clones, though not all of them. This table holds about 150,000 clones, roughly 90% found once. The sequencing here drew on peripheral blood, taken 28 days after the second AZD1222 dose. Receptor source: an adult who received the AZD1222 COVID-19 vaccine. Both conserved end residues are part of each CDR3. The D gene is left open where the match is weak. Rows may omit the clone size; those that give it use once, few, many or a size class.

j_call | d_call | v_call | clone_size | cdr3_nt | cdr3_aa
TRBJ1-1 | TRBD1 | TRBV7-9 | once | TGTGCCAGCAGCTACGGACAGGGGAACACTGAAGCTTTCTTT | CASSYGQGNTEAFF
TRBJ1-1 | - | TRBV7-2 | - | TGTGCCAGCAGCTTAGGTCTTAGCGCGAACACTGAAGCTTTCTTT | CASSLGLSANTEAFF
TRBJ2-1 | TRBD2 | TRBV15 | - | TGTGCCACCAGCAGAGATTTGACTAGCGGGAGCCATGAGCAGTTCTTC | CATSRDLTSGSHEQFF
TRBJ2-3 | - | TRBV4-3 | - | TGCGCCAGCAGCCAATCTGAGGGTCCTAGGTACACAGATACGCAGTATTTT | CASSQSEGPRYTDTQYF
TRBJ1-3 | - | TRBV5-6 | once | TGTGCCAGCAGTTTCGGACGTCTCTCTGGAAACACCATATATTTT | CASSFGRLSGNTIYF
TRBJ1-2 | - | TRBV11-2 | - | TGTGCCAGCAGCGTCGACAGGTTAGGTGGCTACACCTTC | CASSVDRLGGYTF
TRBJ1-4 | - | TRBV7-2 | - | TGTGCCCACAGCCCAACTAATGAAAAACTGTTTTTT | CAHSPTNEKLFF
TRBJ2-1 | - | TRBV7-3 | - | TGTGCCAGCAGCTTAACGGCAGGGGCCACCTACAATGAGCAGTTCTTC | CASSLTAGATYNEQFF
TRBJ2-1 | - | TRBV29-1 | once | TGCAGCGTTGAAGTGGGGGGTGAGAAAGGGTTGTACAATGAGCAGTTCTTC | CSVEVGGEKGLYNEQFF
TRBJ2-7 | - | TRBV7-2 | - | TGTGCCAGCAGCCCCCAAACCGGACTCTCCGAGCAGTACTTC | CASSPQTGLSEQYF
TRBJ2-5 | TRBD2 | TRBV5-1 | - | TGCGCCAGCAGCTTACAGACTAGCGGGGGGCGAAGGCAGGAGACCCAGTACTTC | CASSLQTSGGRRQETQYF
TRBJ2-3 | TRBD1 | TRBV5-5 | - | TGTGCCAGCAGCGCGAACAGGGGAGATACGCAGTATTTT | CASSANRGDTQYF
TRBJ1-6 | - | TRBV6-1 | - | TGTGCCAGCAGTGACAGGGCCGGCGGGTCCTATAATTCACCCCTCCACTTT | CASSDRAGGSYNSPLHF
TRBJ2-1 | - | TRBV4-2 | - | TGTGCCAGCAGCCAAGATAGAAGCTCCTACAATGAGCAGTTCTTC | CASSQDRSSYNEQFF
TRBJ1-4 | TRBD1 | TRBV25-1 | - | TGTGCCAGCAAGGACAGGGGAAATGAAAAACTGTTTTTT | CASKDRGNEKLFF
TRBJ1-1 | - | TRBV24-1 | - | TGTGCCACCAGTGCGTCTCCAGGGGTCATGAACACTGAAGCTTTCTTT | CATSASPGVMNTEAFF
TRBJ1-1 | - | TRBV19 | - | TGTGCCAGTAGGGTGATGGGGACTGAAGCTTTCTTT | CASRVMGTEAFF
TRBJ2-1 | - | TRBV7-3 | once | TGTGCCAGCAGTATGATTACGAGCGGAACCTACAATGAGCAGTTCTTC | CASSMITSGTYNEQFF
TRBJ2-3 | TRBD2 | TRBV6-5 | - | TGTGCCAGCAGTTGGGGGCGGGGGGGCACAGATACGCAGTATTTT | CASSWGRGGTDTQYF
TRBJ1-2 | TRBD1 | TRBV19 | - | TGTGCCAGTACCACAGGGGGTGGAAGCTATGGCTACACCTTC | CASTTGGGSYGYTF
TRBJ2-7 | TRBD2 | TRBV6-6 | - | TGTGCCAGCAGTTACGCGGGAGGGGCCTACGAGCAGTACTTC | CASSYAGGAYEQYF
TRBJ2-2 | TRBD2 | TRBV11-3 | - | TGTGCCAGCAGCTTGGGGGGGTTCAACACCGGGGAGCTGTTTTTT | CASSLGGFNTGELFF
TRBJ2-1 | TRBD1 | TRBV4-1 | once | TGCGCCAGCAGCCAAGAGTGGACAGGGAGTGAGCAGTTCTTC | CASSQEWTGSEQFF
TRBJ1-2 | TRBD1 | TRBV5-1 | - | TGCGCCAGCAGCTCCCGGGACAGAGGGCCCGATGGCTACACCTTC | CASSSRDRGPDGYTF
TRBJ2-1 | TRBD2 | TRBV5-1 | - | TGCGCCAGCAGCGGGAGCCTACTAGCGGGGGGTTACAATGAGCAGTTCTTC | CASSGSLLAGGYNEQFF
TRBJ2-3 | - | TRBV13 | - | TGTGCCAGCAGCCCAGGGTCAGATACGCAGTATTTT | CASSPGSDTQYF
TRBJ2-5 | - | TRBV7-9 | - | TGTGCCAGCGACCTCGAAGGACAGAGTTACTTC | CASDLEGQSYF
TRBJ2-1 | - | TRBV7-6 | - | TGTGCCAGCAGCTTAGTAGCGGTCCCGGGGAATGAGCAGTTCTTC | CASSLVAVPGNEQFF
TRBJ2-3 | TRBD1 | TRBV12-3/TRBV12-4 | - | TGTGCCACGACAGGGCCCACAGATACGCAGTATTTT | CATTGPTDTQYF
TRBJ2-1 | TRBD2 | TRBV29-1 | - | TGCAGCGCCGGACTAGCGGCACCCTCCTACAATGAGCAGTTCTTC | CSAGLAAPSYNEQFF
TRBJ2-7 | - | TRBV19 | - | TGTGCCAGTAGCATCCTGGAGGGGGACGAGCAGTACTTC | CASSILEGDEQYF
TRBJ2-7 | - | TRBV5-4 | - | TGTGCCAGCAGCCGCTTGACAGGAAGCTCCTACGAGCAGTACTTC | CASSRLTGSSYEQYF
TRBJ1-2 | - | TRBV3-1/TRBV3-2 | - | TGTGCCAGCAGCCAAGAGATAGGGCAGCCGGGCTACACCTTC | CASSQEIGQPGYTF
TRBJ1-1 | - | TRBV28 | - | TGTGCCAGCAGTCCCCTCGGGTCGGCCAATGAAGCTTTCTTT | CASSPLGSANEAFF
TRBJ2-1 | TRBD2 | TRBV27 | - | TGTGCCAGCAGCCCCGGGACTAGCGGGGGGGCAAGTGAGCAGTTCTTC | CASSPGTSGGASEQFF
TRBJ2-3 | - | TRBV11-2 | - | TGTGCCAGCAGCTTAGGCGGTTCATTCGACAGTTTAGCCACAGATACGCAGTATTTT | CASSLGGSFDSLATDTQYF
TRBJ1-2 | - | TRBV6-6 | - | TGTGCCAGCGCCCTCCCGGGGGCTAACTATGGCTACACCTTC | CASALPGANYGYTF
TRBJ2-3 | TRBD2 | TRBV3-1/TRBV3-2 | - | TGTGCCAGCAGCCAAGGTAATAGCGGGGCTCTAGATACGCAGTATTTT | CASSQGNSGALDTQYF
TRBJ1-2 | - | TRBV29-1 | - | TGCAGCGTTGAAAGGAGACAGATAAACTATGGCTACACCTTC | CSVERRQINYGYTF
TRBJ1-1 | - | TRBV18 | once | TGTGCCAGCTCACCCGGGAGCACTGAAGCTTTCTTT | CASSPGSTEAFF
TRBJ1-4 | - | TRBV6-5 | - | TGTGCCAGCAGACGGGACACAGCTAATGAAAAACTGTTTTTT | CASRRDTANEKLFF
TRBJ1-3 | - | TRBV2 | - | TGTGCCAGCAGCCCGGGCGGATTCTCTGGAAACACCATATATTTT | CASSPGGFSGNTIYF
TRBJ2-7 | - | TRBV6-5 | few | TGTGCCAGCAGTCCCCGGACAGAGAAGGCGGGCGAGCAGTACTTC | CASSPRTEKAGEQYF
TRBJ1-1 | - | TRBV18 | - | TGTGCCAGCTCTCCATCGCTGAACACTGAAGCTTTCTTT | CASSPSLNTEAFF
TRBJ1-5 | - | TRBV5-6 | once | TGTGCCAGCAGCTTGGCCGGTGGGGGGAGCAATCAGCCCCAGCATTTT | CASSLAGGGSNQPQHF
TRBJ2-7 | - | TRBV18 | - | - | CASSTLGLAGLGEQYF
TRBJ1-4 | - | TRBV5-1 | once | TGCGCCAGCAGCCCCACGGGAAATGGTAATGAAAAACTGTTTTTT | CASSPTGNGNEKLFF
TRBJ1-2 | TRBD1 | TRBV4-1 | - | TGCGCCAGCAGCCAAGATGGACAGGGGGACTATGGCTACACCTTC | CASSQDGQGDYGYTF
TRBJ2-7 | - | TRBV4-3 | - | TGCGCCAGCAGCCAGCGGCCCGGGAACTACGAGCAGTACTTC | CASSQRPGNYEQYF
TRBJ2-1 | - | TRBV11-2 | - | TGTGCCAGCACCCCGGCTGTGGAGGGGCCCAATAATGAGCAGTTCTTC | CASTPAVEGPNNEQFF
TRBJ1-4 | - | TRBV28 | - | TGTGCCAGCCGAGAGTCGACTAATGAAAAACTGTTTTTT | CASRESTNEKLFF
TRBJ2-7 | - | TRBV7-2 | - | TGTGCCAGCAGCTCCACTGGGGCCTATTACGAGCAGTACTTC | CASSSTGAYYEQYF
TRBJ1-2 | - | TRBV4-3 | - | TGCGCCAGCAGCCAAGATGTGGGAGGGGTGAATGGCTACACCTTC | CASSQDVGGVNGYTF
TRBJ1-2 | - | TRBV5-5 | - | TGTGCCAGCAGCTTGGGTCCAGGTTGGAACTATGGCTACACCTTC | CASSLGPGWNYGYTF
TRBJ2-2 | TRBD2 | TRBV3-1/TRBV3-2 | - | TGTGCCAGCAGCCAAAGTAGGCGACTAGCGGTCACCGGGGAGCTGTTTTTT | CASSQSRRLAVTGELFF
TRBJ2-7 | - | TRBV27 | - | TGTGCCAGCAGTTTTCGGACTCTCTCCTACGAGCAGTACTTC | CASSFRTLSYEQYF
TRBJ2-5 | TRBD2 | TRBV29-1 | - | TGCAGCGTGTCGGGGACTAGCGGATCAGAAGAGACCCAGTACTTC | CSVSGTSGSEETQYF
TRBJ2-3 | TRBD1 | TRBV24-1 | few | TGTGCCACCAGTGAAGGGACAGGGGGCCCAGATACGCAGTATTTT | CATSEGTGGPDTQYF